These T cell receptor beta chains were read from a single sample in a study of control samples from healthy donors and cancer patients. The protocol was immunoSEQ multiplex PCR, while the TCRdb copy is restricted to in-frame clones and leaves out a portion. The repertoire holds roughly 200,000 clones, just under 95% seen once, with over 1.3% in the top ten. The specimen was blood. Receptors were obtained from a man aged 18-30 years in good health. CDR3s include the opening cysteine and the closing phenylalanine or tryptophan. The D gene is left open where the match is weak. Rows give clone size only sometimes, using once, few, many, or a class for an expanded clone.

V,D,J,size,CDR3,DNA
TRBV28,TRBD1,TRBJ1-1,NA,CASSWGGTGVKEAFF,TGTGCCAGCAGTTGGGGCGGGACAGGGGTTAAGGAAGCTTTCTTT
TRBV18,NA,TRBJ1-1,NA,CASSSGGQNTEAFF,TGTGCCAGCTCTTCAGGTGGCCAGAACACTGAAGCTTTCTTT
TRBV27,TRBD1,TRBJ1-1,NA,CASSQGGTNTEAFF,TGTGCCAGCAGCCAGGGGGGGACTAATACTGAAGCTTTCTTT
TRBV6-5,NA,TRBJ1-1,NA,CASSRQLSNTEAFF,TGTGCCAGCAGCCGACAGCTCTCGAACACTGAAGCTTTCTTT
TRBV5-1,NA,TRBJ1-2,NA,CASRTSNGNSGYTF,TGCGCCAGCAGGACTAGCAATGGGAATAGTGGCTACACCTTC
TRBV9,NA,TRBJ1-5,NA,CASSAQGSNQPQHF,TGTGCCAGCAGCGCACAGGGTAGCAATCAGCCCCAGCATTTT
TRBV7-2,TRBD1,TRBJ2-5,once,CASSTGGKETQYF,TGTGCCAGCAGCACAGGGGGAAAAGAGACCCAGTACTTC
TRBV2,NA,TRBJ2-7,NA,CASGPNRAYEQYF,TGTGCCAGCGGACCAAACCGGGCCTACGAGCAGTACTTC
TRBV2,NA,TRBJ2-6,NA,CASSWSSGANVLTF,TGTGCCAGCAGTTGGAGCTCTGGGGCCAACGTCCTGACTTTC
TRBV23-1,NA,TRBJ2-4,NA,CASSQYAGENIQYF,TGCGCCAGCAGTCAATACGCCGGTGAAAACATTCAGTACTTC
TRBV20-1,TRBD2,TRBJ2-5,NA,CSASDPRGGAETQYF,TGCAGTGCTAGTGATCCTCGCGGGGGGGCGGAGACCCAGTACTTC
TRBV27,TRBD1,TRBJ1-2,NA,CASGIMLDRGRGYGYTF,TGTGCCAGCGGTATTATGTTGGACAGGGGGCGCGGCTATGGCTACACCTTC
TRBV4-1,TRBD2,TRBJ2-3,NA,CASSQLSGGQTSTDTQYF,TGCGCCAGCAGCCAACTTAGCGGGGGCCAAACTAGCACAGATACGCAGTATTTT
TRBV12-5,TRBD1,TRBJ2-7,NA,CASSIRTTGDEQYF,TGTGCTAGTTCCATACGAACCACAGGGGACGAGCAGTACTTC
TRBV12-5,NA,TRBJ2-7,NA,CASGSSYEQYF,TGTGCTAGTGGTTCCTCCTACGAGCAGTACTTC
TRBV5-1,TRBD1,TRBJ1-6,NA,CASSVRQGARSPLHF,TGCGCCAGCAGCGTAAGACAGGGGGCGCGTTCACCCCTCCACTTT
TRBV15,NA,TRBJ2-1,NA,CATSRALGGGRNEQFF,TGTGCCACCAGCAGAGCTCTGGGGGGGGGCCGCAATGAGCAGTTCTTC
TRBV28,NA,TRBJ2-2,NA,CASSLAGNGELFF,TGTGCCAGCAGTTTAGCTGGTAACGGGGAGCTGTTTTTT
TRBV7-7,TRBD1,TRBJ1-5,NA,CASSLGDRGDQPQHF,TGTGCCAGCAGCTTAGGGGACAGGGGCGATCAGCCCCAGCATTTT
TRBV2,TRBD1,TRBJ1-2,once,CASTPEGAEPTF,TGTGCCAGCACTCCCGAGGGGGCAGAGCCGACCTTC
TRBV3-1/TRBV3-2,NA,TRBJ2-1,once,CASSQLRLNEQFF,TGTGCCAGCAGCCAATTACGTCTGAATGAGCAGTTCTTC
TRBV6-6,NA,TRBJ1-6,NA,CASSLILGGAPLHF,TGTGCCAGCAGTTTAATTTTGGGGGGGGCGCCCCTCCACTTT
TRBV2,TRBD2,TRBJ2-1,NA,CASSEPPSGGGNEQFF,TGTGCCAGCAGTGAGCCCCCCAGCGGGGGAGGCAATGAGCAGTTCTTC
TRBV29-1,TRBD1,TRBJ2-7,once,CSVEGQEPSYEQYF,TGCAGCGTTGAGGGACAGGAGCCATCCTACGAGCAGTACTTC
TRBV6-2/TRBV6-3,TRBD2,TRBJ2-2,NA,CASSYGLAGGRVTGELFF,TGTGCCAGCAGTTACGGACTAGCGGGGGGTCGGGTCACCGGGGAGCTGTTTTTT
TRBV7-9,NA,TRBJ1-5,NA,CASSLGVSAGSLQPQHF,TGTGCCAGCAGCTTAGGCGTGTCGGCGGGGAGTCTTCAGCCCCAGCATTTT
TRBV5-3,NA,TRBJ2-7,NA,CARSVWENSYEQYF,TGTGCCAGGAGTGTATGGGAAAACTCCTACGAGCAGTACTTC
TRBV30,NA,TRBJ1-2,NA,CAWSVSRGGDNTF,TGTGCCTGGAGTGTTTCCAGGGGAGGTGACAACACCTTC
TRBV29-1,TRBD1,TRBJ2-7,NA,CSVKRQGAGEQYF,TGCAGCGTTAAACGACAGGGGGCGGGAGAGCAGTACTTC
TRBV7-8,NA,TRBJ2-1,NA,CASSLIGGVLNNEQFF,TGTGCCAGCAGCTTAATCGGGGGCGTATTAAACAATGAGCAGTTCTTC
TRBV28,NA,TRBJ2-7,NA,CASSPQGKSYEQYF,TGTGCCAGCAGTCCACAGGGAAAATCCTACGAGCAGTACTTC
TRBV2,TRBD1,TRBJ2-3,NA,CASSESTGTGWGSTDTQYF,TGTGCCAGCAGTGAATCCACCGGGACAGGGTGGGGAAGCACAGATACGCAGTATTTT
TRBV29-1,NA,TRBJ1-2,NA,CSVEERRRNGYTF,TGCAGCGTTGAAGAGAGGAGAAGGAATGGCTACACCTTC
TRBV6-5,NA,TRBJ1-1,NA,CASSYLAGDTEAFF,TGTGCCAGCAGTTACCTCGCGGGAGACACTGAAGCTTTCTTT
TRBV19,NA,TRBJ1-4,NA,CASSTQRSTNEKLFF,TGTGCCAGTAGTACCCAGAGGTCAACTAATGAAAAACTGTTTTTT
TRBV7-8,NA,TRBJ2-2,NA,CASSLDAALAGELFF,TGTGCCAGCAGCTTAGACGCAGCCCTGGCCGGGGAGCTGTTTTTT
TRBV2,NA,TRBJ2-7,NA,CASQASSYEQYF,TGTGCCAGCCAGGCGAGTAGCTACGAGCAGTACTTC
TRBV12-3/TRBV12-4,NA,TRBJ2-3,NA,CASSFTDTQYF,TGTGCCAGCAGCTTCACAGATACGCAGTATTTT
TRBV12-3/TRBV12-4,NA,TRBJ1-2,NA,CASSLRRNYGYTF,TGTGCCAGCAGTTTAAGGCGGAACTATGGCTACACCTTC
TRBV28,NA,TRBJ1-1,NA,CASSFYNQNTEAFF,TGTGCCAGCAGCTTCTACAACCAGAACACTGAAGCTTTCTTT